These 8 T cell receptor beta chains were all obtained from the same sample, sequenced in a study of cytomegalovirus exposure and HLA in healthy donors. TCRdb keeps only in-frame clones here, not all; method: immunoSEQ multiplex PCR. This table has some 76,000 clones, around 94% appearing once. Sequencing used PBMCs. Source of these receptors: a young woman in good health and CMV-seronegative.

This chain uses TRBV29-1 with TRBJ2-7; D is perhaps TRBD2 (6 bases). The CDR3 has 10 amino acids. The germline V gene has CDR1 SQVTM and CDR2 ANQGSEA. Deletions cut 6 bases from V and 5 bases from J, with 8 bases between. The CDR3, as DNA: TGCAGCGTGGGGGAGGACGAGCAGTACTTC. Its translation is CSVGEDEQYF.

The rearrangement uses TRBV2 and TRBJ1-2; D perhaps matches TRBD1 (6 bases). V was pared by 5 bases and J by 4 bases, with 17 bases between. This CDR3 has 15 amino acids. Germline lookup yields CDR1 SNHLY and CDR2 FYNNEI. The CDR3 sequence is CASSPYRDIAYGYTF. The CDR3 DNA reads as TGTGCCAGCAGTCCCTACAGGGACATAGCCTATGGCTACACCTTC.

The rearrangement links TRBV6-5 to TRBJ2-2, with D tentatively TRBD1 (6 bases). V dropped 6 bases and J dropped 5 bases, with 16 bases sitting between them. Germline CDR1 MNHEY, CDR2 SVGAGI. The CDR3 covers 15 residues. The CDR3 region has the DNA TGTGCCAGCAGCCTAACGGCAGGGGCGACCGGGGAGCTGTTTTTT. It translates to CASSLTAGATGELFF.

V usage is TRBV10-1 and J usage is TRBJ1-2; D might be TRBD1 (6 bases). Germline lookup yields CDR1 WNHNN and CDR2 SYGVQD (reference sequence). V was shortened by 5 bases and J by 4 bases, with 11 bases between the two germline ends. This CDR3 comprises 13 residues. DNA for the CDR3: TGCGCCAGCAGTCCGGACAGACTCTATGGCTACACCTTC. It translates to CASSPDRLYGYTF.

The chain recombines TRBV7-9 with TRBJ2-1, with 7 bases fitting TRBD1. This CDR3 comprises 16 residues. The V segment lost 5 bases and the J segment 6 bases; nucleotides outside the gene matches: 13. Germline V gene sequence: CDR1 SEHNR, CDR2 FQNEAQ (reference sequence). CDR3 sequence: CASSKTTGFNGNEQFF. CDR3 DNA sequence: TGTGCCAGCAGCAAAACGACAGGGTTCAACGGCAATGAGCAGTTCTTC.

V and J are TRBV18 and TRBJ2-3; maybe TRBD1 (5 bases). CDR1 is KGHSH, CDR2 LQKENI, per germline. The CDR3 is 16 amino acids. V lost 3 bases, J lost 4 bases, and 17 bases lay in between. The DNA of the CDR3 is TGTGCCAGCTCACCGCAGGGAAGGGGAACAGCAGATACGCAGTATTTT. The encoded protein is CASSPQGRGTADTQYF.

This chain connects TRBV27 to TRBJ1-1; D unresolved. Trimming pared 4 bases from V and 0 bases from J, leaving 18 bases between. The germline CDR1 and CDR2 sequences are MNHEY and SMNVEV (reference sequence). The CDR3 has 17 amino acids. CDR3 bases: TGTGCCAGCAGTTCCTATGCCCTTAGTTTTATGAACACTGAAGCTTTCTTT. Protein sequence: CASSSYALSFMNTEAFF.

The gene calls are TRBV4-3 and TRBJ1-3; D remains unclear. The length of the CDR3 is 14 residues. The germline CDR1 and CDR2 sequences are LGHNA and YSLEER. The germline V and J ends were trimmed by 0 bases and 3 bases, with 6 bases remaining between them. This CDR3 is CASSQDTYGNTIYF. The CDR3 DNA sequence: TGCGCCAGCAGCCAAGACACATATGGAAACACCATATATTTT.